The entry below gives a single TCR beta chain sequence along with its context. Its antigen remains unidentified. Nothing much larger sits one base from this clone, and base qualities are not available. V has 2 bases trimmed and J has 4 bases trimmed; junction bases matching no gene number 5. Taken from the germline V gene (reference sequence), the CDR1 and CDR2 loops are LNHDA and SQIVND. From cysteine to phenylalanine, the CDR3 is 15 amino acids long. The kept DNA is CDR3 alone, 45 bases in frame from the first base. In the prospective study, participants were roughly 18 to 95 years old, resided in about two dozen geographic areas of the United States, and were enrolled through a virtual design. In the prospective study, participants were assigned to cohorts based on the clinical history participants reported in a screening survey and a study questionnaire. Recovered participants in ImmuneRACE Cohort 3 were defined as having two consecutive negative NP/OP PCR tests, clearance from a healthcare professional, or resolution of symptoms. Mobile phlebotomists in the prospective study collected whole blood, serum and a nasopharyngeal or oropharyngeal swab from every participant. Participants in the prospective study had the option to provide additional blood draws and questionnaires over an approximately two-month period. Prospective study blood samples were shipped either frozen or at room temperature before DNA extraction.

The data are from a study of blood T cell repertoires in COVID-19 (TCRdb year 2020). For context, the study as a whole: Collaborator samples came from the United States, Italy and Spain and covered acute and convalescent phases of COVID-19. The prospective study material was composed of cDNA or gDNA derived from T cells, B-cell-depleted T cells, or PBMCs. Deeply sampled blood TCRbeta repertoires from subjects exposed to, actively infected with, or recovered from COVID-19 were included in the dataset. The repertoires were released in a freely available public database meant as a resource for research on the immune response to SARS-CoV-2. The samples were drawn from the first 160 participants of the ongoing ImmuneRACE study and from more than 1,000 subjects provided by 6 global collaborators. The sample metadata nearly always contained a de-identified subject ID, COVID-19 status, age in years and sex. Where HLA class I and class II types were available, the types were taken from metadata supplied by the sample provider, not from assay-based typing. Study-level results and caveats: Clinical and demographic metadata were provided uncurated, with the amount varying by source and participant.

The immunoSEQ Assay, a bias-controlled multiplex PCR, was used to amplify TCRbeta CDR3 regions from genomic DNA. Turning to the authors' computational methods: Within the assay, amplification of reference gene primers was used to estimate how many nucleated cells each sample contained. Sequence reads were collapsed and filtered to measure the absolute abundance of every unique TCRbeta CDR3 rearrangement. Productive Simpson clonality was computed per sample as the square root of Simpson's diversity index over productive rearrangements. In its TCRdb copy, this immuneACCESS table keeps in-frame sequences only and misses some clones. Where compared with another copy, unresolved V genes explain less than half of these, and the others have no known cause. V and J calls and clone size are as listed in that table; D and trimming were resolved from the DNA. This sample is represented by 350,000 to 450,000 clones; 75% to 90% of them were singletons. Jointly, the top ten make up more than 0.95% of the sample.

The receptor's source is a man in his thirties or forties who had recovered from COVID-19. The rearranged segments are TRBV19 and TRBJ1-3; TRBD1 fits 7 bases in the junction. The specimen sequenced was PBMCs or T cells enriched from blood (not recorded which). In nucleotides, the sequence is TGTGCCAGTAGTATACCCGGGACAGTCGGAAACACCATATATTTT. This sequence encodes CASSIPGTVGNTIYF. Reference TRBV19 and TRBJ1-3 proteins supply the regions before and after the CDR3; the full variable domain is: DGGITQSPKYLFRKEGQNVTLSCEQNLNHDAMYWYRQDPGQGLRLIYYSQIVNDFQKGDIAEGYSVSREKKESFPLTVTSAQKNPTAFYLCASSIPGTVGNTIYFGEGSWLTVV.